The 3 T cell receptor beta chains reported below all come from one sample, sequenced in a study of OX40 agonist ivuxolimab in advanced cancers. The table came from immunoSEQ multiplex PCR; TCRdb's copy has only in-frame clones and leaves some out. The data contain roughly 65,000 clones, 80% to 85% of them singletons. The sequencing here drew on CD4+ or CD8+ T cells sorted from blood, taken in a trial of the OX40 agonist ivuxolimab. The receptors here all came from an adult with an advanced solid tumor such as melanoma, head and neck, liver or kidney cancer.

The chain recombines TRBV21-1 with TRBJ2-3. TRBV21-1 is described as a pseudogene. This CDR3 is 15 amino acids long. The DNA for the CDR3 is TGTGCCAGCACCTCTCTGGACGGCGGCACAGATACGCAGTATTTT. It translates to CASTSLDGGTDTQYF.

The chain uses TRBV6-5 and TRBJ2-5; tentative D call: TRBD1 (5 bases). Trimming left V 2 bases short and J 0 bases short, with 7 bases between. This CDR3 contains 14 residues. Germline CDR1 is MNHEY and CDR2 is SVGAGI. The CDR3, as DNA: TGTGCCAGCAGTTACCGACAGCACCAAGAGACCCAGTACTTC. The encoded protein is CASSYRQHQETQYF.

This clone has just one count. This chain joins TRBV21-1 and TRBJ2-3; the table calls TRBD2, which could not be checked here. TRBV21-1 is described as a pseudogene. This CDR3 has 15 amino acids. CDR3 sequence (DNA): TGTGCCAGCAGCCGTGGAGCTAGCGGGGGATATACGCAGTATTTT. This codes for CASSRGASGGYTQYF.